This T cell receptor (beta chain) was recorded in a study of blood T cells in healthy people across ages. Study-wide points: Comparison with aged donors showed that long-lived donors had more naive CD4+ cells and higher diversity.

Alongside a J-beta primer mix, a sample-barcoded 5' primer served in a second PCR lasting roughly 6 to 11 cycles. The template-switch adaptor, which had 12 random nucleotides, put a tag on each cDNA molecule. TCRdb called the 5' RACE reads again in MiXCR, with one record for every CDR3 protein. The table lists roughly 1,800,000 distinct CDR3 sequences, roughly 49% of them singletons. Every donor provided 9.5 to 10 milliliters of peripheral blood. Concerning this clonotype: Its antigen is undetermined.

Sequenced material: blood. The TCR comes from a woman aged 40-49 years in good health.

For the CDR3, the DNA is TGTGCCAGCAGCCAAGTAGCACAGCGTCTGGGTTCTGGGGCCAACGTCCTGACTTTC. This encodes CASSQVAQRLGSGANVLTF. The chain joins TRBV4-2 to TRBJ2-6, with D uncertain. This CDR3 is built from 19 residues. Between the trimmed V and J ends, which lost 1 base and 1 base, there was a span of 17 bases. CDR1 and CDR2 (germline): LGHNA, YNFKEQ.